This T cell receptor (beta chain) was sequenced in a study of T-cell reconstitution after alpha-beta-depleted transplantation in children. This clonotype appeared a few times. Molecular barcoding with unique molecular identifiers was used for the TCRbeta library. Using its own MiXCR run on the PCR reads, TCRdb lists one record per CDR3 protein. The sample yields 400,000 to 500,000 distinct CDR3 sequences, about 11% seen once. V lost 0 bases and J 5 bases, leaving 7 bases between the germline ends. CDR3 length: 13 amino acids. Germline V gene lookup returns CDR1 LNHNV and CDR2 YYDKDF (reference sequence).

Sequenced here: PBMCs from the stem cell graft donor, sampled from the stem cell graft. V gene TRBV15 combines with J gene TRBJ2-5, with D unresolved. The TCR comes from a human donor who donated a stem cell graft to a child with acute myeloid leukemia. CDR3 loop: CATSRDTLETQYF. The DNA for the CDR3 is TGTGCCACCAGCAGAGATACCCTGGAGACCCAGTACTTC.